This T cell receptor beta chain comes out of a study of blood T cells in healthy people across ages. A second about 7 to 11 cycle PCR used barcoded and J-beta primers. TCRdb passed the 5' RACE reads through MiXCR, listing each CDR3 protein once. This sample has roughly 1,800,000 distinct CDR3 sequences, with 49% found just once. This CDR3 contains 16 residues. V lost 5 bases, J lost 3 bases, and 10 bases stayed unmatched. Sequenced sample: blood. The rearrangement joins TRBV12-3 or TRBV12-4 to TRBJ2-3, with 8 bases aligning to TRBD1. This TCR was recovered from a woman between 40 and 55 years old in good health. The CDR3 spells CASSHPDRVVTDTQYF. The CDR3 coding sequence is TGTGCCAGCAGTCACCCGGACAGGGTGGTGACAGATACGCAGTATTTT.